This T cell receptor beta chain was documented in a study of blood T cell repertoires in COVID-19. At the level of the study: T cells, B-cell-depleted T cells, or PBMCs supplied cDNA or gDNA.

The protocol was immunoSEQ multiplex PCR, while the TCRdb copy is restricted to in-frame clones and leaves out a portion. The sample records some 96,000 clones, 80% being singletons. CDR1 is LGHNA, CDR2 YNFKEQ, per germline. This CDR3 is built from 15 residues. The germline V and J ends were trimmed by 2 bases and 0 bases, with 8 bases remaining between them. The sequencing sample was made of peripheral blood. The TCR originated in a woman in her sixties or seventies with acute or convalescent COVID-19. The chain joins TRBV4-2 to TRBJ1-5, with no clear D. CDR3 bases: TGTGCCAGCAGCCAATCTGAGAGTAGCAATCAGCCCCAGCATTTT. It specifies CASSQSESSNQPQHF.